This T cell receptor beta chain stems from a study of blood T cell repertoires in COVID-19. Whole-study context: The United States, Italy and Spain supplied acute and convalescent COVID-19 samples.

Profiled with immunoSEQ multiplex PCR; TCRdb holds only in-frame clones, not every one. The sample lists under 450,000 clones, 90% to 95% occurring once. Trimming took 3 bases from V and 6 from J, leaving 8 bases between them. The CDR3 is 12 amino acids. Note on this clone: The same CDR3 can be traced to other DNA sequences in this sample.

The sample was PBMCs or T cells enriched from blood (not recorded which). The receptor was isolated from a woman aged 40 to 50 who had been exposed to COVID-19. This sequence joins TRBV12-3 or TRBV12-4 and TRBJ1-2; D is possibly TRBD1 (6 bases). CDR3 bases: TGTGCCAGCAGTTTCGCAGGGGATGGCTACACCTTC. Its protein is CASSFAGDGYTF.